Included here is one T cell receptor (beta chain) sequence, with context. Its antigen is as yet unknown. TCRdb independently ran MiXCR on the RT-PCR reads; one entry per CDR3 protein. The profile covers 590,000 or so distinct CDR3 sequences, with less than 15% appearing a single time and 6% to 9.5% taken by the ten largest. This CDR3 contains 16 residues. Per germline, CDR1 SGHAT and CDR2 FQNNGV. V lost 4 bases to trimming and J lost 5 bases; unmatched junction nucleotides: 10. This record comes from a study of response to subunit inactivated influenza vaccine. Findings and limits, study-wide: Every seasonal influenza vaccination brings in few new T cells, the authors suggested.

The clonotype comes from a man in his fifties who received an inactivated influenza vaccine. The rearrangement uses TRBV11-2 and TRBJ2-1, with TRBD2 identical over 8 bases. This material consisted of PBMCs from blood, taken 14 to 15 days before vaccination. The CDR3 bases are TGTGCCAGCAGCTGCGTGGCGGGAGGCAAAAACAATGAGCAGTTCTTC. Protein sequence: CASSCVAGGKNNEQFF.